One sample yielded the 19 T cell receptor beta chains listed below, sequenced in a study of OX40 agonist ivuxolimab in advanced cancers. This table comes from immunoSEQ multiplex PCR, and its TCRdb copy is limited to in-frame clones, with some not included. The table records approximately 82,000 clones, 70% to 90% of them present only once. The specimen comprised CD4+ or CD8+ T cells sorted from blood, sampled in a trial of the OX40 agonist ivuxolimab. The receptors stem from an adult with an advanced solid tumor such as melanoma, head and neck, liver or kidney cancer.

This chain uses TRBV4-3 with TRBJ2-1; a possible D gene is TRBD2 (5 bases). This CDR3 has 16 amino acids. CDR1 LGHNA and CDR2 YSLEER come from the germline V gene. The V end lost 4 bases, the J end lost 3 bases, and 16 bases lay between the germline ends. The CDR3 DNA reads as TGCGCCAGCAGCCCGCGGGTCGAGTTTAACTACAATGAGCAGTTCTTC. It encodes CASSPRVEFNYNEQFF.

The genes are TRBV15 and TRBJ1-5; D unresolved. The CDR3 consists of 15 residues. The V and J ends lost 0 bases and 3 bases respectively, with 9 bases between them. CDR1 LNHNV and CDR2 YYDKDF come from the germline V gene (reference sequence). DNA for the CDR3: TGTGCCACCAGCAGAGATAGGGCTGTCAATCAGCCCCAGCATTTT. It codes for CATSRDRAVNQPQHF.

V usage is TRBV7-2 and J usage is TRBJ2-3; 8 positions agree with TRBD1. Germline-derived CDR1 and CDR2 are SGHTA and FQGNSA. The V gene end was trimmed by 4 bases and the J gene end by 2 bases; junction bases not matched to a gene: 8. The CDR3 contains 16 residues. This chain's CDR3 is CASSSGTGHYTDTQYF. The CDR3 DNA reads TGTGCCAGCAGCTCGGGGACAGGCCATTACACAGATACGCAGTATTTT.

The chain joins TRBV28 to TRBJ2-7; 8 bases are shared with TRBD2. V gave up 2 bases and J gave up 4 bases; unmatched junction bases: 10. This CDR3 has 16 residues. Germline lookup yields CDR1 MDHEN and CDR2 SYDVKM. CDR3 sequence reads: CASSLALTGGPYEQYF. CDR3 DNA sequence: TGTGCCAGCAGTTTAGCCTTGACGGGAGGGCCGTACGAGCAGTACTTC.

This chain links TRBV7-2 with TRBJ2-5; TRBD2 aligns across 13 bases. The V gene's germline CDR1 is SGHTA and CDR2 FQGNSA. After removal of 4 bases from V and 4 bases from J, the junction contained 6 bases not matched to a gene. The CDR3 length is 16 residues. CDR3 amino acids: CASSSSGLAGSETQYF. Written as DNA, the CDR3 is TGTGCCAGCAGCTCGTCGGGACTAGCGGGGTCAGAGACCCAGTACTTC.

This chain joins TRBV7-3 and TRBJ2-2; D remains ambiguous. The CDR3 consists of 14 residues. Germline V gives CDR1 SGHTA, CDR2 FQGTGA. The V end was cut by 0 bases, the J end by 8 bases, with 10 bases between. The CDR3 DNA is TGTGCCAGCAGCTTAACCCCAGCCTTAGGGGAGCTGTTTTTT. Its translation: CASSLTPALGELFF.

Here the CDR3 reads CASSLDRLELKSTDTQYF. Here the CDR3 DNA reads TGTGCCAGCAGCTTAGATCGGTTGGAGTTGAAGAGCACAGATACGCAGTATTTT. The genes are TRBV7-8 and TRBJ2-3; D gene unclear. The V gene's germline CDR1 is SGHVS and CDR2 FQNEAQ. The length of the CDR3 is 18 residues. The V gene lost 1 base and the J gene lost 0 bases, with 17 bases spanning the gap.

V gene TRBV10-3 combines with J gene TRBJ1-1; 8 nucleotides line up with TRBD1. The CDR3 totals 13 residues. The V and J ends lost 5 bases and 3 bases, in that order; junction bases with no gene match: 2. The germline V gene encodes CDR1 ENHRY and CDR2 SYGVKD. The CDR3, as DNA: TGTGCCATCAGTTCACAGGGGGACACTGAAGCTTTCTTT. Translating gives CAISSQGDTEAFF.

This clone was seen a few times. The chain recombines TRBV30 with TRBJ1-3; no clear D gene. Germline V gene lookup returns CDR1 GTSNPN and CDR2 SVGIG (reference sequence). The CDR3 totals 11 residues. Trimming removed 4 bases at V and 9 bases at J, with 10 bases between. Written as DNA, the CDR3 is TGTGCCTGGATCCGAGGGCCCACCATATATTTT. It specifies CAWIRGPTIYF.

The rearrangement joins TRBV10-3 to TRBJ2-1; D remains ambiguous. The CDR3 runs to 12 residues. V lost 5 bases and J 5 bases, leaving 7 bases between the germline ends. Germline CDR1 is ENHRY and CDR2 is SYGVKD. The CDR3 here is CAISIENNEQFF. CDR3 sequence (DNA): TGTGCCATCAGTATCGAGAACAATGAGCAGTTCTTC.

The chain joins TRBV7-2 to TRBJ2-1; possible D gene TRBD2, 6 bases. Looked up from germline, CDR1 is SGHTA and CDR2 is FQGNSA. The CDR3 sequence is 15 residues long. Trimming cost V 0 bases and J 6 bases, with 12 bases left between them. CDR3 protein: CASSLAEGPFNEQFF. The CDR3 DNA reads TGTGCCAGCAGCTTAGCGGAGGGCCCTTTCAATGAGCAGTTCTTC.

The gene calls are TRBV2 and TRBJ2-3; 7 positions match TRBD2. V shed 7 bases and J 5 bases; nucleotides not matched to a gene: 18. Germline V gene sequence: CDR1 SNHLY, CDR2 FYNNEI. The CDR3 consists of 17 residues. CDR3 nucleotides: TGTGCCAGCACTAGAGGGAGGGCAGGGCGTCTGGAAGATACGCAGTATTTT. It specifies CASTRGRAGRLEDTQYF.

The chain couples TRBV28 to TRBJ1-1, with 8 bases that match TRBD1. V gave up 6 bases and J gave up 6 bases; unmatched junction bases: 6. CDR3 length: 13 residues. The V gene's germline CDR1 is MDHEN and CDR2 SYDVKM. CDR3 sequence: CASRTQGVPEAFF. As DNA, the CDR3 is TGTGCCAGCAGGACACAGGGGGTCCCTGAAGCTTTCTTT.

This clone was recorded a few times. The chain joins TRBV5-1 to TRBJ1-3; tentatively, D is TRBD1 (5 bases). The germline CDR1 and CDR2 sequences are SGHRS and YFSETQ. The length of the CDR3 is 15 residues. V dropped 2 bases and J dropped 0 bases, with 9 bases sitting between them. As DNA, the CDR3 is TGCGCCAGCAGCTTTTCCCAGGGCTCTGGAAACACCATATATTTT. Its protein product is CASSFSQGSGNTIYF.

The CDR3 bases are TGTGCCAGCTCACCGACTGGGGAGACCCAGTACTTC. It encodes CASSPTGETQYF. The chain employs TRBV18 and TRBJ2-5; D is uncertain. The germline V gene has CDR1 KGHSH and CDR2 LQKENI. This CDR3 has 12 residues. V was trimmed by 3 bases and J by 5 bases, leaving 7 bases between them.

The chain links TRBV27 to TRBJ1-4; tentatively, D is TRBD1 (6 bases). V was shortened by 2 bases and J by 0 bases, with 19 bases between the two germline ends. Per germline, CDR1 MNHEY and CDR2 SMNVEV (reference sequence). The CDR3 has 19 amino acids. CDR3 region: CASSLRRRRGVTTNEKLFF. As DNA, the CDR3 is TGTGCCAGCAGTTTACGAAGACGAAGGGGGGTCACAACTAATGAAAAACTGTTTTTT.

The gene calls are TRBV9 and TRBJ1-1; D remains unclear. Germline CDR1 reads SGDLS; CDR2 reads YYNGEE. Trimming shortened V by 0 bases and J by 1 base, and 4 bases separated the two germline ends. This CDR3 comprises 13 residues. This CDR3 reads CASSVAANTEAFF. The CDR3 bases are TGTGCCAGCAGCGTAGCGGCGAACACTGAAGCTTTCTTT.

This chain links TRBV5-6 with TRBJ2-6; D not certain. Trimming shortened V by 2 bases and J by 4 bases, and 4 bases separated the two germline ends. The CDR3 totals 13 residues. Germline V gene data show CDR1 as SGHDT and CDR2 as YYEEEE. The CDR3 loop is CASSFGGANVLTF. DNA for the CDR3: TGTGCCAGCAGCTTTGGGGGGGCCAACGTCCTGACTTTC.

The chain joins TRBV6-1 to TRBJ2-6; tentatively, D is TRBD1 (5 bases). Trimming pared 8 bases from V and 4 bases from J, leaving 15 bases between. Germline CDR1 MNHNS, CDR2 SASEGT. The CDR3 is 15 residues long. In DNA, the CDR3 is TGTGCCAGCGAACAGGACCCCTCGGGGGCCAACGTCCTGACTTTC. Its translation is CASEQDPSGANVLTF.